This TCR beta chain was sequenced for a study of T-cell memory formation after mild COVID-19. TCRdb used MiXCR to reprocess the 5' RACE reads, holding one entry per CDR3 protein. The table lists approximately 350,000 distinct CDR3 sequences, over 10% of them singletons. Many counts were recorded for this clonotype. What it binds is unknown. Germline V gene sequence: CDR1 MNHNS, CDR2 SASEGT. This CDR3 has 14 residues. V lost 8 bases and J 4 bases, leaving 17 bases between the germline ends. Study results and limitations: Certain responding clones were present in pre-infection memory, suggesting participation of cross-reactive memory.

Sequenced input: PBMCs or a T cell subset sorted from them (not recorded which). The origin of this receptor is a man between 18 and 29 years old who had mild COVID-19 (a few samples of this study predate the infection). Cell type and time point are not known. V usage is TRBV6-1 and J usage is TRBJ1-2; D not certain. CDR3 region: CASRLITAVYGYTF. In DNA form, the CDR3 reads TGTGCCAGCCGCCTCATTACAGCAGTCTATGGCTACACCTTC.